This T cell receptor (beta chain) was identified in a study of CD8 T cells in ankylosing spondylitis. Study findings and constraints: Ankylosing spondylitis blood appeared to be characterized by a TCR beta motif of under 10 highly homologous variants.

This clonotype came up many times. Its target is not known. TCRdb redid the calling of the 5' RACE reads with MiXCR, one entry per CDR3 protein. This sample carries 200,000 or so distinct CDR3 sequences, 18% of them seen once, and the ten largest clones take 4.3%. The CDR3 consists of 14 residues. V was cut by 1 base and J by 5 bases, with 12 bases left in between. Germline V gene lookup returns CDR1 SGHTA and CDR2 FQGNSA. The sequencing input was blood, either unsorted or a sorted T cell fraction (not recorded which). The chain carries TRBV7-2 and TRBJ2-7; D may be TRBD2 (5 bases). The TCR comes from a male donor under 30 with ankylosing spondylitis or in good health (not recorded which). CDR3 nucleotide sequence: TGTGCCAGCAGCTTAGGATTAAGGGAGCACGAGCAGTACTTC. Its translation is CASSLGLREHEQYF.